This TCR beta chain was found in a study of T cell responses to AZD1222 COVID-19 vaccine. The germline V gene encodes CDR1 MNHEY and CDR2 SMNVEV (reference sequence). The CDR3 spans 16 residues. Germline trimming cut 5 bases from V and 6 bases from J; bases unmatched to any gene: 7. TCRdb's copy holds only in-frame clones and misses some; the assay was immunoSEQ multiplex PCR. Of fewer than 200,000 clones listed, 85% to 90% are singletons. A remark on this clone: The target antigen is unknown.

Study findings and constraints: Baseline testing showed seropositivity in only six AZD1222 recipients. Mostly white British, mostly female donors; authors suggested clonal diversity may be underestimated. When two AZD1222 doses had been given, Spike-specific TCR breadth and depth rose. There were repertoire samples only from the period after the peak T cell response.

Specimen: peripheral blood, collected 28 days after the second AZD1222 dose. This TCR was sampled from an adult who received the AZD1222 COVID-19 vaccine. The gene calls are TRBV27 and TRBJ2-6; 10 bases are shared with TRBD1. In DNA, the CDR3 is TGTGCCAGCAGTAGCCCGGGACAGGGGTTGGCCAACGTCCTGACTTTC. It yields the protein CASSSPGQGLANVLTF.